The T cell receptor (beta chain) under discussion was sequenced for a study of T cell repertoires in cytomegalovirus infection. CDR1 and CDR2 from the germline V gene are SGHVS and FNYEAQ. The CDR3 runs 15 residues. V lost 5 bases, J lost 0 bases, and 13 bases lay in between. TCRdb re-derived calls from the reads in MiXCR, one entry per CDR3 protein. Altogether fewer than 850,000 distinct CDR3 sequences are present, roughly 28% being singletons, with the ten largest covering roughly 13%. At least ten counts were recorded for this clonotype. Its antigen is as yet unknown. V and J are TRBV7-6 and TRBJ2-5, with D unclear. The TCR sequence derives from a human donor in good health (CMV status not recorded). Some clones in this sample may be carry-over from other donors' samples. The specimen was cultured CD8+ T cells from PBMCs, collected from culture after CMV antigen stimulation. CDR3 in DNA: TGTGCCAGCAGCATCTCCGTCGACGACCAAGAGACCCAGTACTTC. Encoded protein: CASSISVDDQETQYF.